The 12 T cell receptor beta chains below were found in one sample sequenced in a study of T cells in Graves' hyperthyroidism and ophthalmopathy. Amplified TCR beta CDR3 regions derived from RNA transcripts. HTBI primers were used for first-round RT-PCR of the TCR CDR3. TCRdb reprocessed the multiplex PCR reads with MiXCR, giving one entry per CDR3 protein. Of some 570,000 distinct CDR3 sequences in the sample, 13% to 15% were seen once. The sequenced sample was blood. The receptors here all came from a woman aged 18-29 years with Graves' ophthalmopathy.

This clonotype was observed at least ten times. J is TRBJ1-2 and V is TRBV28; D unclear. Per the germline V gene, CDR1 is MDHEN and CDR2 is SYDVKM. V was clipped by 3 bases and J by 2 bases, with 13 bases between them. This CDR3 is 15 amino acids long. The DNA of the CDR3 is TGTGCCAGCAGTTTGGATAGAGGCGGGAACTATGGCTACACCTTC. Residues: CASSLDRGGNYGYTF.

This clonotype has ten or more counts. J is TRBJ1-5 and V is TRBV5-1, with D unclear. Germline V gene sequence: CDR1 SGHRS, CDR2 YFSETQ. V was cut by 2 bases and J by 4 bases, with 10 bases left in between. CDR3 size: 14 residues. CDR3 DNA: TGCGCCAGCAGCTTTTCCCCCGGGAATCAGCCCCAGCATTTT. The encoded protein is CASSFSPGNQPQHF.

This clonotype was picked up many times. V and J are TRBV7-2 and TRBJ2-1; D is possibly TRBD2 (7 bases). Germline V gives CDR1 SGHTA, CDR2 FQGNSA. The V and J ends lost 0 bases and 4 bases respectively, with 19 bases between them. The CDR3 is 18 residues long. Here the CDR3 reads CASSLAGGGARAYNEQFF. DNA of the CDR3: TGTGCCAGCAGCTTAGCGGGGGGGGGGGCTAGGGCTTACAATGAGCAGTTCTTC.

This clonotype was detected many times. The rearrangement joins TRBV28 to TRBJ2-5; the D gene is possibly TRBD2 (6 bases). This CDR3 spans 17 amino acids. The germline V gene has CDR1 MDHEN and CDR2 SYDVKM. The V end lost 7 bases, the J end lost 0 bases, and 21 bases lay between the germline ends. The CDR3 reads CASKPSDGSGNQETQYF. The CDR3 coding sequence is TGTGCCAGCAAGCCCTCGGATGGTAGCGGAAACCAAGAGACCCAGTACTTC.

This clonotype was seen repeatedly, ten times or more. The gene calls are TRBV7-3 and TRBJ2-5; 8 nucleotides agree with TRBD2. With 1 base clipped from V and 7 bases from J, the junction kept 11 bases outside the gene matches. The CDR3 runs to 16 residues. CDR1 is SGHTA and CDR2 is FQGTGA in the germline V gene. This CDR3 is CASSLNVRAGDGTQYF. DNA for the CDR3: TGTGCCAGCAGCTTAAATGTTAGAGCGGGAGACGGGACCCAGTACTTC.

This clonotype came up many times. V is TRBV13 and J is TRBJ2-3; D is perhaps TRBD2 (6 bases). Between the trimmed V and J ends, which lost 5 bases and 0 bases, there was a span of 12 bases. Germline V gene data show CDR1 as PRHDT and CDR2 as FYEKMQ (reference sequence). The CDR3 totals 15 residues. CDR3 nucleotides: TGTGCCAGCAGCACGGAGGGCCTTAGCACAGATACGCAGTATTTT. Translating it yields CASSTEGLSTDTQYF.

This clonotype was observed a few times. The CDR3 DNA is TGTGCCAGCAGCGTAGCAGGGGGTTTTCTTAGTTCACCCCTCCACTTT. It encodes CASSVAGGFLSSPLHF. The chain combines TRBV9 with TRBJ1-6; TRBD1 matches 7 bases. With V trimmed by 0 bases and J by 9 bases, 9 bases remained unmatched. CDR3 length: 16 amino acids. Germline V lookup: CDR1 SGDLS, CDR2 YYNGEE.

This clonotype was observed a handful of times. V gene TRBV7-9 combines with J gene TRBJ2-7; tentatively, D is TRBD2 (5 bases). V was shortened by 2 bases and J by 6 bases, with 20 bases between the two germline ends. CDR3 length: 16 amino acids. In germline, CDR1 is SEHNR, CDR2 FQNEAQ (reference sequence). CDR3 residues: CASSLSSGGPLGEQYF. CDR3 coding DNA: TGTGCCAGCAGCTTATCATCGGGCGGGCCCCTGGGCGAGCAGTACTTC.

The rearrangement uses TRBV4-1 and TRBJ2-1, with TRBD1 identical over 8 bases. Germline trimming cut 4 bases from V and 8 bases from J; bases unmatched to any gene: 7. Germline V gene data show CDR1 as MGHRA and CDR2 as YSYEKL. This CDR3 comprises 14 residues. The chain's CDR3 is CASSLQGALDEQFF. CDR3 DNA sequence: TGCGCCAGCAGCCTTCAGGGGGCTTTGGATGAGCAGTTCTTC.

The chain is built from TRBV19 and TRBJ1-5; TRBD1 matches at 9 bases. Unmatched junction bases numbered 6, after V lost 7 bases and J lost 5 bases. Looked up from germline, CDR1 is LNHDA and CDR2 is SQIVND (reference sequence). There are 14 residues in the CDR3. CDR3 loop: CASTITGGHQPQHF. Written as DNA, the CDR3 is TGTGCCAGTACCATTACAGGGGGCCATCAGCCCCAGCATTTT.

The V and J genes are TRBV19 and TRBJ2-1, with 9 positions matching TRBD1. V was clipped by 8 bases and J by 4 bases; unmatched bases: 6. The CDR3 runs to 14 residues. The germline gives CDR1 LNHDA, CDR2 SQIVND (reference sequence). The DNA of the CDR3 is TGTGCCAGTGTAGGACAGGGGACGTACAATGAGCAGTTCTTC. This translates into CASVGQGTYNEQFF.

This clonotype was counted a few times. The chain joins TRBV3-1 to TRBJ2-1; TRBD2 agrees at 12 bases. This CDR3 is 17 amino acids long. Germline V gene lookup returns CDR1 LGHDT and CDR2 YNNKEL (reference sequence). The J segment lost 8 bases and the V segment lost 5 bases, leaving 13 bases of the junction unmatched. Here the CDR3 DNA reads TGTGCCAGCAGCACGACAAGACTAGCGGGAGAGACCGATGAGCAGTTCTTC. This gives the protein CASSTTRLAGETDEQFF.